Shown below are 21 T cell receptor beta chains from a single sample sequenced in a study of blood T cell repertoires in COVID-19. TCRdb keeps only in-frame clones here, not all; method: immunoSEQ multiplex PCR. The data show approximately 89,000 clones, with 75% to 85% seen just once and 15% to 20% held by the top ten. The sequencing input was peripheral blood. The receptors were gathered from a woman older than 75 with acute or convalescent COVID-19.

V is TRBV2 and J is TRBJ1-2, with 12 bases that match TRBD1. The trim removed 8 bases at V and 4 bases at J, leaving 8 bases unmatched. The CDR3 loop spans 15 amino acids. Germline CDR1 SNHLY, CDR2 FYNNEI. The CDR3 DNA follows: TGTGCCAGCCCGACGGGGACAGGGGGCGGCTATGGCTACACCTTC. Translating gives CASPTGTGGGYGYTF.

CDR3 residues: CASSQINREGGTEAFF. The CDR3 nucleotides read TGTGCCAGCAGCCAAATTAATCGGGAAGGGGGTACTGAAGCTTTCTTT. The chain links TRBV7-6 to TRBJ1-1, with D maybe TRBD1 (6 bases). The CDR3 runs to 16 residues. Germline CDR1 and CDR2: SGHVS and FNYEAQ. V gave up 5 bases and J gave up 5 bases, with 21 bases separating them. The variable domain in full, with the rest retrieved from reference TRBV7-6 and TRBJ1-1, is GAGVSQSPRYKVTKRGQDVALRCDPISGHVSLYWYRQALGQGPEFLTYFNYEAQQDKSGLPNDRFSAERPEGSISTLTIQRTEQRDSAMYRCASSQINREGGTEAFFGQGTRLTVV.

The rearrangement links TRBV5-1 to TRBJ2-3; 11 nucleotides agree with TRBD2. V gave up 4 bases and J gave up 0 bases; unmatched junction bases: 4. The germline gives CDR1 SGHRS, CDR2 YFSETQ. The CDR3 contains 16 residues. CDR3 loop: CASSRGLAASTDTQYF. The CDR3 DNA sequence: TGCGCCAGCAGCCGGGGACTAGCGGCTAGCACAGATACGCAGTATTTT.

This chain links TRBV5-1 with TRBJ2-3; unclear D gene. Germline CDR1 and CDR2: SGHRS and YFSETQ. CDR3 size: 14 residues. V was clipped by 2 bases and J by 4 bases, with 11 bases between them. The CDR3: CASSFGGTPDTQYF. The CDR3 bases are TGCGCCAGCAGCTTTGGCGGCACGCCAGATACGCAGTATTTT.

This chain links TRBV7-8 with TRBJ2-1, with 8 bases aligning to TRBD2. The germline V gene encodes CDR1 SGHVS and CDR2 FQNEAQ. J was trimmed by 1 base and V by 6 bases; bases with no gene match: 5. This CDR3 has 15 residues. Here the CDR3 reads CASSPAGGSYNEQFF. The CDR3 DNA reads TGTGCCAGCAGTCCCGCGGGGGGATCCTACAATGAGCAGTTCTTC.

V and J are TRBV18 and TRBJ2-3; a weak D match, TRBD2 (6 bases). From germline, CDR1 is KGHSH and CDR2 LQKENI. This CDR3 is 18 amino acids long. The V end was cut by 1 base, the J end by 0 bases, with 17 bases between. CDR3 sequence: CASSPQFRLASSTDTQYF. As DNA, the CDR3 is TGTGCCAGCTCACCACAATTCAGGCTAGCGTCTAGCACAGATACGCAGTATTTT.

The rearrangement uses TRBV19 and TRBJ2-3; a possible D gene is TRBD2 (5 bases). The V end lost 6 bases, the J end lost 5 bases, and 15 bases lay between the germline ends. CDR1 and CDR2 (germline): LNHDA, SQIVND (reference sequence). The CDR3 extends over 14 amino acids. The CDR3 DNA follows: TGTGCCAGTAGGATTGGGGAGAACGGAGATACGCAGTATTTT. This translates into CASRIGENGDTQYF.

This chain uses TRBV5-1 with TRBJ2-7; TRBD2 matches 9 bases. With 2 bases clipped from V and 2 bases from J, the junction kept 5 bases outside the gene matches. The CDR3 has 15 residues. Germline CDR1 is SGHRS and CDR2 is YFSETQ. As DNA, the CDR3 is TGCGCCAGCAGCTTCCTTAGCGGGAGTCCCTACGAGCAGTACTTC. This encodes CASSFLSGSPYEQYF.

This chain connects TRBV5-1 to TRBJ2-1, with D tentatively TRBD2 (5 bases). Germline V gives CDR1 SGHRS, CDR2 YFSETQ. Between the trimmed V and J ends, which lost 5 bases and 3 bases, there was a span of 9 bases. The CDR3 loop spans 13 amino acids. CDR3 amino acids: CASRWGDYNEQFF. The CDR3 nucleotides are TGCGCCAGCAGATGGGGAGACTACAATGAGCAGTTCTTC.

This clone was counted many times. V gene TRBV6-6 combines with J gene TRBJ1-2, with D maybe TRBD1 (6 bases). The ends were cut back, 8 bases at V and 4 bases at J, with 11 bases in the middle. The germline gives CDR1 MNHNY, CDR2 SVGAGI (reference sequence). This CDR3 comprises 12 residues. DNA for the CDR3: TGTGCCAGCGAAGGGGGTGGCTATGGCTACACCTTC. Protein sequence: CASEGGGYGYTF.

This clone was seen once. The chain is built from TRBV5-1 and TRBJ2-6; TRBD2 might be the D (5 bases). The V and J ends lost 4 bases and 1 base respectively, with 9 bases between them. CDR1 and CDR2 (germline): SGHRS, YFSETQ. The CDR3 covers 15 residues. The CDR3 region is CASSEEGSGANVLTF. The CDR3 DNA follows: TGCGCCAGCAGCGAAGAGGGATCTGGGGCCAACGTCCTGACTTTC.

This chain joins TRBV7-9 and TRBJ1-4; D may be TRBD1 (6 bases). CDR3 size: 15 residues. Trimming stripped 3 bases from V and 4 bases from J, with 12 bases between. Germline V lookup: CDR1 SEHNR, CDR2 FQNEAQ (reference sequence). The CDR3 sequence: CASSFQGQVNEKLFF. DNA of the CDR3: TGTGCCAGCAGCTTTCAGGGGCAGGTTAATGAAAAACTGTTTTTT.

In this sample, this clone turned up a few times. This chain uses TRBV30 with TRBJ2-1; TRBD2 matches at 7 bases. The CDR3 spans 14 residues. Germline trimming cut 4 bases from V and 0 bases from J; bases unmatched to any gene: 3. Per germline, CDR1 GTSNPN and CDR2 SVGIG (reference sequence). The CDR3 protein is CAWTLAASYNEQFF. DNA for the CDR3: TGTGCCTGGACCCTAGCGGCCTCCTACAATGAGCAGTTCTTC.

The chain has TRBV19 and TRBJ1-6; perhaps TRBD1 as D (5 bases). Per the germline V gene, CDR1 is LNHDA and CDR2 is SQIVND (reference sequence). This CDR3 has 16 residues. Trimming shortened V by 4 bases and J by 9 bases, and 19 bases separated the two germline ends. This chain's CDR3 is CASSTSGLRLASPLHF. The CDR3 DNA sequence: TGTGCCAGTAGTACCTCAGGGTTACGGCTTGCTTCACCCCTCCACTTT.

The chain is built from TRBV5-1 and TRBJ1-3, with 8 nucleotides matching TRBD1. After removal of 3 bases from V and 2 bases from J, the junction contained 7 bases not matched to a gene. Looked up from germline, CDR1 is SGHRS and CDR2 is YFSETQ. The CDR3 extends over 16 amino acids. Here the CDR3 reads CASSYTRTGPGNTIYF. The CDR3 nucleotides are TGCGCCAGCAGCTACACTCGGACAGGGCCTGGAAACACCATATATTTT.

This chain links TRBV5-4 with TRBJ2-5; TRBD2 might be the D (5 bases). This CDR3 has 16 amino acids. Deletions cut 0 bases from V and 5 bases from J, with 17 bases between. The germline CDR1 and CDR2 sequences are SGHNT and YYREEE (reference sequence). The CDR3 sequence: CASSLVASSYRETQYF. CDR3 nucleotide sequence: TGTGCCAGCAGCTTGGTGGCTAGCTCCTATCGGGAGACCCAGTACTTC.

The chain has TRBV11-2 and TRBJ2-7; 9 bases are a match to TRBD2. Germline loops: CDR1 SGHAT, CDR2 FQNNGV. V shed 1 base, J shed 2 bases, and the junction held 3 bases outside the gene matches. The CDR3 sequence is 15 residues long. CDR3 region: CASSLGGGATYEQYF. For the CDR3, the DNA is TGTGCCAGCAGCTTAGGCGGGGGGGCAACCTACGAGCAGTACTTC.

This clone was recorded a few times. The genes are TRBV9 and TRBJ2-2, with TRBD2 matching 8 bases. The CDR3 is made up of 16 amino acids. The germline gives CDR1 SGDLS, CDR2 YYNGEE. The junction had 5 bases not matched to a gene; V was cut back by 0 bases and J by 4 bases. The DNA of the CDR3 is TGTGCCAGCAGCGTAGCGACGGGAGGGGTCACCGGGGAGCTGTTTTTT. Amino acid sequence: CASSVATGGVTGELFF.

CDR3 coding DNA: TGTGCCAGCAGTGGACAACAAAATTCACCCCTCCACTTT. Its protein is CASSGQQNSPLHF. This chain connects TRBV2 to TRBJ1-6; D gene ambiguous. The CDR3 spans 13 residues. Trimming removed 4 bases at V and 7 bases at J, with 8 bases between. CDR1 is SNHLY, CDR2 FYNNEI, per germline.

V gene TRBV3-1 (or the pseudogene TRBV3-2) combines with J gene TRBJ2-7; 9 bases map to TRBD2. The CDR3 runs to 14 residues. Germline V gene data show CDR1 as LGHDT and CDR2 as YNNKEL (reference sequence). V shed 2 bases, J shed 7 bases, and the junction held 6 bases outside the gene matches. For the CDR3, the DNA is TGTGCCAGCAGCCAAAGGGCGGGGGGGCGTGAGCAGTACTTC. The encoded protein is CASSQRAGGREQYF.

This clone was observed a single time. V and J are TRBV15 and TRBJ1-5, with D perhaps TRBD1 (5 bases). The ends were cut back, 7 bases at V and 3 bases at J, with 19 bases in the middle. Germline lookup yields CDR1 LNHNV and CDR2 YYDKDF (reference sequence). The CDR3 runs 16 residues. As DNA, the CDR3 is TGTGCCACCACCCCGGGGGACGGGAAGAACAATCAGCCCCAGCATTTT. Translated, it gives CATTPGDGKNNQPQHF.